Presented here are 13 T cell receptor beta chains from one specimen sequenced in a study of T cell responses to AZD1222 COVID-19 vaccine. Some clones are missing from TCRdb's copy, which holds only in-frame ones; the method was immunoSEQ multiplex PCR. The sample yields roughly 100,000 clones, approximately 87% seen once. The source material was peripheral blood, sampled on day 0 of AZD1222 vaccination. These receptors were collected from an adult in good health.

This chain connects TRBV5-4 to TRBJ2-2; 8 bases are shared with TRBD2. The V gene's germline CDR1 is SGHNT and CDR2 YYREEE (reference sequence). The J segment lost 6 bases and the V segment lost 0 bases, leaving 4 bases of the junction unmatched. The CDR3 consists of 15 residues. The CDR3 coding sequence is TGTGCCAGCAGCTTGGCGGGACTAGTCGCCGGGGAGCTGTTTTTT. Translated, it gives CASSLAGLVAGELFF.

The chain combines TRBV6-5 with TRBJ2-3; D gene unclear. V was trimmed by 6 bases and J by 1 base, leaving 5 bases between them. The CDR3 sequence is 12 residues long. Germline CDR1 reads MNHEY; CDR2 reads SVGAGI. This CDR3 is CASSLGTDTQYF. The CDR3 nucleotides read TGTGCCAGCAGCTTGGGCACAGATACGCAGTATTTT.

Here the CDR3 reads CASSAGRVQETQYF. CDR3 DNA: TGCGCCAGCAGTGCCGGACGGGTACAAGAGACCCAGTACTTC. The rearrangement links TRBV10-2 to TRBJ2-5; unclear D gene. The germline V gene encodes CDR1 WSHSY and CDR2 SAAADI. The CDR3 totals 14 residues. Trimming shortened V by 4 bases and J by 2 bases, and 11 bases separated the two germline ends.

The chain recombines TRBV5-1 with TRBJ2-5, with TRBD1 identical over 9 bases. CDR3 length: 15 residues. V lost 3 bases and J lost 4; bases outside the gene matches: 7. Looked up from germline, CDR1 is SGHRS and CDR2 is YFSETQ. The CDR3 here is CASSSPGTGIETQYF. The CDR3 bases are TGCGCCAGCAGCTCGCCCGGGACAGGGATAGAGACCCAGTACTTC. Complete variable domain (other parts from reference TRBV5-1 and TRBJ2-5): KAGVTQTPRYLIKTRGQQVTLSCSPISGHRSVSWYQQTPGQGLQFLFEYFSETQRNKGNFPGRFSGRQFSNSRSEMNVSTLELGDSALYLCASSSPGTGIETQYFGPGTRLLVL.

The chain uses TRBV20-1 and TRBJ2-7, with 7 bases matching TRBD2. J gave up 1 base and V 3 bases, and 9 bases lay outside the gene matches. This CDR3 has 15 residues. Germline CDR1 and CDR2: DFQATT and SNEGSKA (reference sequence). This CDR3 reads CSASWSGTNSYEQYF. The CDR3 DNA reads TGCAGTGCTAGTTGGAGCGGGACTAATTCCTACGAGCAGTACTTC.

This sequence joins TRBV6-2 or TRBV6-3 and TRBJ1-4; 11 bases fit TRBD1. This CDR3 spans 15 amino acids. J was trimmed by 8 bases and V by 6 bases; bases with no gene match: 8. CDR1 is MNHEY and CDR2 is SVGEGT in the germline V gene. CDR3 DNA sequence: TGTGCCAGCAGCAGCGGGACAGGGGGGACAGAAAAACTGTTTTTT. Translated: CASSSGTGGTEKLFF.

The gene calls are TRBV7-8 and TRBJ1-1; 9 nucleotides align to TRBD1. CDR1 SGHVS and CDR2 FQNEAQ come from the germline V gene. V lost 5 bases to trimming and J lost 3 bases; unmatched junction nucleotides: 4. CDR3 length: 14 amino acids. In DNA form, the CDR3 reads TGTGCCAGCAGCCTCCGACAGGGGGACACTGAAGCTTTCTTT. It encodes CASSLRQGDTEAFF.

This clone was counted a single time. This chain links TRBV5-1 with TRBJ2-5; 7 bases line up with TRBD1. The V gene's germline CDR1 is SGHRS and CDR2 YFSETQ. V lost 3 bases to trimming and J lost 8 bases; unmatched junction nucleotides: 13. The CDR3 is 15 residues long. The CDR3 sequence is CASSSGATGQETQYF. In DNA form, the CDR3 reads TGCGCCAGCAGCTCGGGCGCGACAGGGCAGGAAACCCAGTACTTC.

V gene TRBV2 combines with J gene TRBJ2-4; the D gene is possibly TRBD1 (6 bases). The germline V and J ends were trimmed by 1 base and 8 bases, with 15 bases remaining between them. The germline V gene encodes CDR1 SNHLY and CDR2 FYNNEI. The CDR3 totals 15 residues. CDR3 in DNA: TGTGCCAGCAGTGAAGATGGGCAGGGGATTGACATTCAGTACTTC. The encoded protein is CASSEDGQGIDIQYF.

The CDR3 reads CASSHQGAREKLFF. In DNA form, the CDR3 reads TGTGCCAGCAGTCACCAGGGGGCGAGGGAAAAACTGTTTTTT. The gene calls are TRBV27 and TRBJ1-4; 8 bases align to TRBD1. The CDR3 runs to 14 residues. Losses at the gene ends were 5 bases for V and 8 bases for J; bases not matched to a gene: 7. Germline assignment: CDR1 MNHEY and CDR2 SMNVEV (reference sequence).

The chain combines TRBV7-2 with TRBJ2-3, with 11 bases matching TRBD2. This CDR3 has 16 amino acids. The V gene's germline CDR1 is SGHTA and CDR2 FQGNSA. V dropped 5 bases and J dropped 5; count of bases not matched to a gene: 9. CDR3 loop: CASSRLAGGPGDTQYF. The DNA of the CDR3 is TGTGCCAGCAGCCGTTTAGCGGGAGGGCCGGGAGATACGCAGTATTTT.

This clone was recorded once. The DNA for the CDR3 is TGTGCCAGCAGTGAAAGGCGAGTGGATCGATTCTTT. This codes for CASSERRVDRFF. This sequence joins TRBV6-1 and TRBJ1-1, with D hard to call. The CDR3 extends over 12 amino acids. The V and J ends lost 2 bases and 14 bases respectively, with 15 bases between them. Germline V gene sequence: CDR1 MNHNS, CDR2 SASEGT.

This chain connects TRBV7-2 to TRBJ2-1; D gene ambiguous. Per germline, CDR1 SGHTA and CDR2 FQGNSA. V was shortened by 5 bases and J by 4 bases, with 12 bases between the two germline ends. This CDR3 region has 14 residues. The CDR3 loop is CASSQASPYNEQFF. DNA of the CDR3: TGTGCCAGCAGCCAGGCGAGCCCTTACAATGAGCAGTTCTTC.